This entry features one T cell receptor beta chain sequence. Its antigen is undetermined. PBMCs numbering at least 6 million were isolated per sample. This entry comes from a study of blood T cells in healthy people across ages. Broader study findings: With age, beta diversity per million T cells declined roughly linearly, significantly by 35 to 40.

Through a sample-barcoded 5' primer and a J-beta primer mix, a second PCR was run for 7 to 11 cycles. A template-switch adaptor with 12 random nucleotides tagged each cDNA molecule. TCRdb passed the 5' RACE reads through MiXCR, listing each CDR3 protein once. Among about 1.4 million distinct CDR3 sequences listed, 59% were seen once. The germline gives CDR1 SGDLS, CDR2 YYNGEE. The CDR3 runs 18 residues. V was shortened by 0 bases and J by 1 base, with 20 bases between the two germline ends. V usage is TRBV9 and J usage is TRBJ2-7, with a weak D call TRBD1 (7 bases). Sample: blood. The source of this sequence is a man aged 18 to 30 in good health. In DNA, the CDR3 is TGTGCCAGCAGCGTAGCTACGTGGACACAGGGGACTTCCTACGAGCAGTACTTC. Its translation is CASSVATWTQGTSYEQYF.